Detailed here is one TCR beta chain. This entry comes from a study of blood T cell repertoires in COVID-19. While infection was still active, Seattle patients were enrolled and then followed longitudinally. The CDR3 has 16 amino acids. Trimming left V 7 bases short and J 9 bases short, with 24 bases between. CDR1 SGHAT and CDR2 FQNNGV come from the germline V gene. This table comes from immunoSEQ multiplex PCR, and its TCRdb copy is limited to in-frame clones, with some not included. The sample has 70,000 to 95,000 clones; roughly 80% are singletons. What was sequenced was peripheral blood. The V and J genes are TRBV11-2 and TRBJ2-2, with a possible D match to TRBD1 (6 bases). This clonotype was sampled from a man aged 60 to 75 with COVID-19, enrolled during active disease. DNA for the CDR3: TGTGCCAGCAACCATTTCCTGAGGGCAGGGGCCCGGGAGCTGTTTTTT. It codes for CASNHFLRAGARELFF. Combining the CDR3 with reference TRBV11-2 and TRBJ2-2 gives the whole variable domain EAGVAQSPRYKIIEKRQSVAFWCNPISGHATLYWYQQILGQGPKLLIQFQNNGVVDDSQLPKDRFSAERLKGVDSTLKIQPAKLEDSAVYLCASNHFLRAGARELFFGEGSRLTVL.